The next 24 T cell receptor beta chains were all read from a single sample in a study of CD8 T cells in Susac syndrome (dated by TCRdb to between 2019 and 2020). The library came from the immunoSEQ multiplex PCR assay. RNA was extracted using the RNeasy kit, and about 0.45 to 1 ug of the RNA was reverse transcribed with random hexamers. Using fastp at Q25 and MiXCR, TCRdb reprocessed the public reads and kept productive beta chains. CDR3 protein duplicates are merged, each entry listing the most common genes and DNA. This sample lists about 180,000 distinct CDR3 sequences; about 95% were detected once. The ten largest make up less than 0.2% of the sample. The sequenced sample was CD8+ T cells from PBMCs. These receptors were obtained from a human donor with multiple sclerosis.

This clonotype appeared a few times. This chain uses TRBV12-3 or TRBV12-4 with TRBJ2-1, with 12 bases identical to TRBD2. V gave up 5 bases and J gave up 4 bases; unmatched junction bases: 3. The CDR3 consists of 15 residues. The CDR3 nucleotides are TGTGCCAGCAGTCAAGGACTAGCGGGATACAATGAGCAGTTCTTC. Protein: CASSQGLAGYNEQFF.

The chain joins TRBV5-1 to TRBJ2-2, with 8 bases aligning to TRBD1. The CDR3 totals 16 residues. Germline V lookup: CDR1 SGHRS, CDR2 YFSETQ. V lost 3 bases and J lost 4; bases outside the gene matches: 8. The CDR3 sequence: CASSYLSGGPTGELFF. CDR3 in DNA: TGCGCCAGCAGCTACCTGTCAGGGGGCCCCACCGGGGAGCTGTTTTTT.

The DNA for the CDR3 is TGCAGCGTTGAAGATCCCCGGGACTCCGAGGGTTGGACAGATACGCAGTATTTT. Encoded protein: CSVEDPRDSEGWTDTQYF. V is TRBV29-1 and J is TRBJ2-3; D may be TRBD2 (6 bases). V was shortened by 0 bases and J by 3 bases, with 22 bases between the two germline ends. The CDR3 totals 18 residues. Germline V gene lookup returns CDR1 SQVTM and CDR2 ANQGSEA.

The J gene is TRBJ2-1, the V gene TRBV29-1; D is undetermined. CDR1 and CDR2 (germline): SQVTM, ANQGSEA. The CDR3 has 16 residues. V was clipped by 0 bases and J by 0 bases, with 12 bases between them. This chain's CDR3 is CSVEDPGLSSYNEQFF. CDR3 in DNA: TGCAGCGTTGAAGATCCGGGTTTAAGCTCCTACAATGAGCAGTTCTTC.

The rearrangement uses TRBV5-1 and TRBJ1-1; D uncertain. Germline assignment: CDR1 SGHRS and CDR2 YFSETQ. With 1 base removed from V and 0 bases from J, the gap between germline ends came to 16 bases. This CDR3 comprises 17 residues. CDR3 amino acids: CASSLSLRGLMNTEAFF. CDR3 coding DNA: TGCGCCAGCAGCTTGTCCCTCAGAGGACTCATGAACACTGAAGCTTTCTTT. Full variable domain (rest looked up from reference TRBV5-1 and TRBJ1-1): KAGVTQTPRYLIKTRGQQVTLSCSPISGHRSVSWYQQTPGQGLQFLFEYFSETQRNKGNFPGRFSGRQFSNSRSEMNVSTLELGDSALYLCASSLSLRGLMNTEAFFGQGTRLTVV.

The rearrangement joins TRBV4-1 to TRBJ1-1; D ambiguous. This CDR3 comprises 15 residues. Germline V gives CDR1 MGHRA, CDR2 YSYEKL. V lost 0 bases to trimming and J lost 4 bases, with 12 bases between them. The CDR3 sequence: CASSQDHGGFTEAFF. Here the CDR3 DNA reads TGCGCCAGCAGCCAAGATCACGGAGGGTTCACTGAAGCTTTCTTT.

The chain couples TRBV12-3 or TRBV12-4 to TRBJ1-2; no definite D call. The CDR3 runs to 15 residues. V was clipped by 5 bases and J by 2 bases, with 15 bases between them. The CDR3 DNA reads as TGTGCCAGCAGTCCAAAAACCGGGCCCAACTATGGCTACACCTTC. Protein sequence: CASSPKTGPNYGYTF.

This chain links TRBV7-2 with TRBJ2-1, with 7 bases fitting TRBD1. CDR1 and CDR2 (germline): SGHTA, FQGNSA. The CDR3 totals 15 residues. The V and J ends lost 5 bases and 0 bases, in that order; junction bases with no gene match: 4. The CDR3 coding sequence is TGTGCCAGCAGCCAGGGACAGACCTCCTACAATGAGCAGTTCTTC. Residues: CASSQGQTSYNEQFF.

The chain has TRBV7-6 and TRBJ2-1; the D gene is possibly TRBD1 (5 bases). This CDR3 spans 16 amino acids. Germline CDR1 is SGHVS and CDR2 is FNYEAQ. Trimming took off 1 base at V and 1 base at J, with 11 bases between the two ends. The CDR3 is CASSLVGSGSYNEQFF. The CDR3 bases are TGTGCCAGCAGCTTAGTTGGGTCAGGGTCCTACAATGAGCAGTTCTTC.

The chain links TRBV30 to TRBJ2-7, with D tentatively TRBD2 (5 bases). CDR1 and CDR2 from the germline V gene are GTSNPN and SVGIG (reference sequence). This CDR3 has 13 amino acids. Deletions cut 4 bases from V and 2 bases from J, with 12 bases between. The CDR3 bases are TGTGCCTGGATGGGAGACGGAACCTACGAGCAGTACTTC. Encoded protein: CAWMGDGTYEQYF.

The J gene is TRBJ2-3, the V gene TRBV28; D perhaps matches TRBD2 (6 bases). This CDR3 is built from 14 residues. With 5 bases removed from V and 2 bases from J, the gap between germline ends came to 11 bases. Germline loops: CDR1 MDHEN, CDR2 SYDVKM. CDR3 region: CASSTPGVTDTQYF. The CDR3, as DNA: TGTGCCAGCAGTACCCCGGGGGTCACAGATACGCAGTATTTT. The variable domain in full, completed from reference TRBV28 and TRBJ2-3, reads DVKVTQSSRYLVKRTGEKVFLECVQDMDHENMFWYRQDPGLGLRLIYFSYDVKMKEKGDIPEGYSVSREKKERFSLILESASTNQTSMYLCASSTPGVTDTQYFGPGTRLTVL.

The chain recombines TRBV3-1 with TRBJ2-1, with 9 bases fitting TRBD2. CDR1 LGHDT and CDR2 YNNKEL come from the germline V gene (reference sequence). This CDR3 is built from 17 residues. Losses at the gene ends were 0 bases for V and 3 bases for J; bases not matched to a gene: 6. The CDR3 sequence: CASSQDRGLASYNEQFF. DNA of the CDR3: TGTGCCAGCAGCCAAGATCGCGGACTAGCGAGCTACAATGAGCAGTTCTTC.

The chain is built from TRBV9 and TRBJ2-3, with 10 bases identical to TRBD2. The CDR3 has 16 amino acids. CDR1 and CDR2 from the germline V gene are SGDLS and YYNGEE. The J segment lost 6 bases and the V segment lost 0 bases, leaving 7 bases of the junction unmatched. CDR3 in amino acids: CASSVVGTSDRDTQYF. Written as DNA, the CDR3 is TGTGCCAGCAGCGTAGTCGGGACTAGCGATAGGGATACGCAGTATTTT.

J is TRBJ2-1 and V is TRBV5-6, with 10 nucleotides matching TRBD2. Germline V gene data show CDR1 as SGHDT and CDR2 as YYEEEE. V shed 3 bases, J shed 9 bases, and the junction held 9 bases outside the gene matches. The CDR3 contains 15 residues. The CDR3 spells CASSSRTGLAAEQFF. The CDR3 DNA sequence: TGTGCCAGCAGCTCACGGACAGGACTAGCGGCTGAGCAGTTCTTC.

The chain carries TRBV5-4 and TRBJ2-7; possibly TRBD2 for D (5 bases). From germline, CDR1 is SGHNT and CDR2 YYREEE (reference sequence). The CDR3 length is 16 residues. Trimming removed 4 bases from V and 4 bases from J, with 21 bases in between. The CDR3 DNA reads TGTGCCAGCAGCCGTTACTCGAGAGGGATCCCTTACGAGCAGTACTTC. Its translation is CASSRYSRGIPYEQYF. The full variable domain, completed using reference TRBV5-4 and TRBJ2-7, is ETGVTQSPTHLIKTRGQQVTLRCSSQSGHNTVSWYQQALGQGPQFIFQYYREEENGRGNFPPRFSGLQFPNYSSELNVNALELDDSALYLCASSRYSRGIPYEQYFGPGTRLTVT.

The chain links TRBV14 to TRBJ2-1; perhaps TRBD1 as D (6 bases). The V gene lost 1 base and the J gene lost 8 bases, with 15 bases spanning the gap. Germline loops: CDR1 SGHDN, CDR2 FVKESK. CDR3 length equals 15 residues. CDR3 in DNA: TGTGCCAGCAGCCAAGGCAGGGGAACGACGGATGAGCAGTTCTTC. Translating gives CASSQGRGTTDEQFF.

V is TRBV12-3 or TRBV12-4 and J is TRBJ2-3; 9 bases fit TRBD1. V was pared by 4 bases and J by 13 bases, with 3 bases of the junction left unmatched. The CDR3 sequence is 11 residues long. CDR3 sequence reads: CASSSGTGKYF. CDR3 coding DNA: TGTGCCAGCAGTTCCGGGACAGGGAAGTATTTT.

CDR3 bases: TGTGCCAGCACTGGTTGGCAGCCCTCCTCTGGGGCCAACGTCCTGACTTTC. Translated: CASTGWQPSSGANVLTF. V and J are TRBV5-6 and TRBJ2-6; D gene ambiguous. The CDR3 loop spans 17 amino acids. Trimming left V 6 bases short and J 0 bases short, with 16 bases between. Germline V gene sequence: CDR1 SGHDT, CDR2 YYEEEE.

This chain links TRBV3-1 with TRBJ2-7, with TRBD1 matching 8 bases. CDR1 is LGHDT, CDR2 YNNKEL, per germline (reference sequence). The trim removed 6 bases at V and 6 bases at J, leaving 10 bases unmatched. The CDR3 loop spans 14 amino acids. The CDR3 bases are TGTGCCAGCAGTCCTCGGGACAGGCGGTTCGAGCAGTACTTC. This gives the protein CASSPRDRRFEQYF.

V gene TRBV20-1 combines with J gene TRBJ2-3, with 8 bases lining up with TRBD2. Germline lookup yields CDR1 DFQATT and CDR2 SNEGSKA (reference sequence). CDR3 length: 15 amino acids. With V trimmed by 0 bases and J by 2 bases, 4 bases remained unmatched. In DNA, the CDR3 is TGCAGTGCTAGAGATTTAGCGGGACCCACAGATACGCAGTATTTT. Its protein product is CSARDLAGPTDTQYF.

The rearrangement joins TRBV5-1 to TRBJ2-7, with D possibly matching TRBD1 (5 bases). Trimming shortened V by 2 bases and J by 0 bases, and 12 bases separated the two germline ends. Germline V CDR1 and CDR2: SGHRS, YFSETQ. The CDR3 contains 15 residues. The CDR3 loop reads CASSFLAGSSYEQYF. DNA for the CDR3: TGCGCCAGCAGCTTCTTGGCAGGGTCCTCCTACGAGCAGTACTTC.

The chain has TRBV6-1 and TRBJ2-3, with 10 positions matching TRBD2. The CDR3 extends over 20 amino acids. Germline V gene sequence: CDR1 MNHNS, CDR2 SASEGT. V lost 6 bases and J lost 2; bases outside the gene matches: 20. CDR3 residues: CASRPTGLLLAGANTDTQYF. In DNA, the CDR3 is TGTGCCAGCAGACCGACAGGACTCCTTCTAGCGGGAGCCAACACAGATACGCAGTATTTT.

The rearrangement uses TRBV4-1 and TRBJ2-1; D not certain. V lost 0 bases and J lost 8, with 14 bases in between. This CDR3 contains 15 residues. Germline-derived CDR1 and CDR2 are MGHRA and YSYEKL. The CDR3 DNA reads as TGCGCCAGCAGCCAAGATAGAAGGAGTTTGGATGAGCAGTTCTTC. Translating it yields CASSQDRRSLDEQFF.

This chain's CDR3 is CSAKDSVAYYGYTF. The CDR3 nucleotides read TGCAGTGCTAAGGACAGCGTCGCTTACTATGGCTACACCTTC. The V call is TRBV20-1, the J call TRBJ1-2, with D maybe TRBD1 (6 bases). V was pared by 4 bases and J by 3 bases, with 15 bases between. The germline V gene has CDR1 DFQATT and CDR2 SNEGSKA (reference sequence). This CDR3 is 14 amino acids long.